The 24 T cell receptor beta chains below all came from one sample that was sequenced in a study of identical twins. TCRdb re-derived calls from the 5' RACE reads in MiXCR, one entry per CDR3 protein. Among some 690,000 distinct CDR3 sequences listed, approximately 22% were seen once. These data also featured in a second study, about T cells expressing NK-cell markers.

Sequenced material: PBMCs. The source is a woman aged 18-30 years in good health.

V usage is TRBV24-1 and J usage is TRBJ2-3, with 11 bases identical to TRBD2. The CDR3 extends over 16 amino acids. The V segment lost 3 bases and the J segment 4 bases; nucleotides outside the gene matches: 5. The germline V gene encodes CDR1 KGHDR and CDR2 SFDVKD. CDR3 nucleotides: TGTGCCACCAGTGATCTAGCGGGGGGCCCGGCAGATACGCAGTATTTT. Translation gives CATSDLAGGPADTQYF.

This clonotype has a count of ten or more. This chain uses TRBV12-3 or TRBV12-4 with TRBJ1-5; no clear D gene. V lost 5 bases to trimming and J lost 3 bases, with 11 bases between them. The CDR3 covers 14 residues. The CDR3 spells CASSPVLANQPQHF. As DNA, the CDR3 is TGTGCCAGCAGTCCTGTACTTGCCAATCAGCCCCAGCATTTT.

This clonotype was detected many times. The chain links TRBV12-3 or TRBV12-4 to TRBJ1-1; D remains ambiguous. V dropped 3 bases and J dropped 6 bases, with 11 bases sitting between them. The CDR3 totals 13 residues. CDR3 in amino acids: CASSFLTFAEAFF. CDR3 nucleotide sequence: TGTGCCAGCAGTTTTTTGACCTTTGCTGAAGCTTTCTTT.

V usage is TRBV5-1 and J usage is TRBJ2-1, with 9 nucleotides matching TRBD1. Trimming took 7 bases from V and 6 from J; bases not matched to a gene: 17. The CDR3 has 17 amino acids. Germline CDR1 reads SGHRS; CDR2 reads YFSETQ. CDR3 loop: CASFQPGQGTRANEQFF. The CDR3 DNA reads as TGCGCCAGCTTCCAACCGGGACAGGGTACAAGAGCCAATGAGCAGTTCTTC.

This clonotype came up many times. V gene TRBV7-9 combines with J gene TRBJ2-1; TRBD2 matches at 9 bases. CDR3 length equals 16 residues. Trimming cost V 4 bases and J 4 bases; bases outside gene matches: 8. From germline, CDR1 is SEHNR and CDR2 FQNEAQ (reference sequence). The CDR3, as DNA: TGTGCCAGCAGCTATCGACTAGCGGAGCAATACAATGAGCAGTTCTTC. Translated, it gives CASSYRLAEQYNEQFF.

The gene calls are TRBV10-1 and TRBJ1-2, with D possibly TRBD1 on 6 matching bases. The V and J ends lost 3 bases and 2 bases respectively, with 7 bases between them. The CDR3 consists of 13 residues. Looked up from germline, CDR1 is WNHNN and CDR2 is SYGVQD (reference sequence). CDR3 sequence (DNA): TGCGCCAGCAGTGACGACAGGAACTATGGCTACACCTTC. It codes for CASSDDRNYGYTF.

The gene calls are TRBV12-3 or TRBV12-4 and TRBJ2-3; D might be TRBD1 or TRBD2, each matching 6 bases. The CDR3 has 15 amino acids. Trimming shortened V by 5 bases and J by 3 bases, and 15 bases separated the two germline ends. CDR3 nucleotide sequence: TGTGCCAGCAGTCACCGACAGGCGGGAACAGATACGCAGTATTTT. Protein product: CASSHRQAGTDTQYF.

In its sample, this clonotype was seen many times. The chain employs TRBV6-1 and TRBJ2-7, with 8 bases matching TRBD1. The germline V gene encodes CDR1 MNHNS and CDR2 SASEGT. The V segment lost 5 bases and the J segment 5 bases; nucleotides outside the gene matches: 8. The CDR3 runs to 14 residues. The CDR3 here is CASSTDRVLHEQYF. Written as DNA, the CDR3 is TGTGCCAGCAGTACGGACAGGGTTCTCCACGAGCAGTACTTC.

The CDR3 region has the DNA TGTGCCAGCAGTCAACTAAGCTACGAGCAGTACTTC. Its translation: CASSQLSYEQYF. The rearrangement uses TRBV25-1 and TRBJ2-7; D uncertain. CDR3 size: 12 residues. Germline V lookup: CDR1 MGHDK, CDR2 SYGVNS. Trimming stripped 5 bases from V and 3 bases from J, with 8 bases between.

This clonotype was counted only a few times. In DNA form, the CDR3 reads TGCAGTGCTAGAGGGGGGAACTATGGCTACACCTTC. This translates into CSARGGNYGYTF. The chain employs TRBV20-1 and TRBJ1-2, with a possible D match to TRBD1 (5 bases). Trimming pared 1 base from V and 2 bases from J, leaving 5 bases between. Germline V gives CDR1 DFQATT, CDR2 SNEGSKA (reference sequence). The CDR3 has 12 amino acids.

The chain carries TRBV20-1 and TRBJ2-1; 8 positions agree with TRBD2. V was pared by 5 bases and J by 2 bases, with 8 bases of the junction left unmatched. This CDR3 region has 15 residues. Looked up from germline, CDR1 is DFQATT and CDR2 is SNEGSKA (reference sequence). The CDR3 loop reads CSAPGGPRTYNEQFF. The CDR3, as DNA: TGCAGTGCTCCGGGGGGGCCTCGGACCTACAATGAGCAGTTCTTC.

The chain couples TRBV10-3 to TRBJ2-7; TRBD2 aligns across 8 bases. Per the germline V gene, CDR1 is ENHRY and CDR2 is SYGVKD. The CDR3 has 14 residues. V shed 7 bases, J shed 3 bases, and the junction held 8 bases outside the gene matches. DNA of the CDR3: TGTGCCATCACGACTAGCGCGGGGGACTACGAGCAGTACTTC. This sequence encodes CAITTSAGDYEQYF.

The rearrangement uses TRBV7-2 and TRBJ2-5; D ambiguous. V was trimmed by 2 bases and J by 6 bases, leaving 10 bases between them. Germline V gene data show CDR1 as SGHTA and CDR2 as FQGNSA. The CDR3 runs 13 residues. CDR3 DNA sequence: TGTGCCAGCAGCTTAACGAGGTTAAAGACCCAGTACTTC. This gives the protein CASSLTRLKTQYF.

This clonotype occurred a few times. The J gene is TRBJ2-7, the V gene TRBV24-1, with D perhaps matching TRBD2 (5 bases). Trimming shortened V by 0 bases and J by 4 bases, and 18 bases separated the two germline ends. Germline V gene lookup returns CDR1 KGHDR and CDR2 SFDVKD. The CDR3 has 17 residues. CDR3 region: CATSDLDGLRAMYEQYF. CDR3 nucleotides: TGTGCCACCAGTGATTTGGACGGACTTCGAGCGATGTACGAGCAGTACTTC.

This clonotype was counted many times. The CDR3 protein is CASSHSGPRGNTGELFF. In DNA, the CDR3 is TGCGCCAGCAGTCATTCGGGGCCCCGGGGGAACACCGGGGAGCTGTTTTTT. V gene TRBV5-1 combines with J gene TRBJ2-2; D may be TRBD1 or TRBD2 (5 bases each). Looked up from germline, CDR1 is SGHRS and CDR2 is YFSETQ. The CDR3 is made up of 17 amino acids. V lost 5 bases to trimming and J lost 1 base, with 18 bases between them.

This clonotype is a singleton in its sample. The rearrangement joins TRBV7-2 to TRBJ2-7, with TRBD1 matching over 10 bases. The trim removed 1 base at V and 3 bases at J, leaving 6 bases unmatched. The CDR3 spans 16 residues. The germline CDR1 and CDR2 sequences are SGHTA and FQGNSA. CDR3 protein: CASSLVGTGDHYEQYF. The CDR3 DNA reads TGTGCCAGCAGCTTAGTTGGGACAGGGGACCACTACGAGCAGTACTTC.

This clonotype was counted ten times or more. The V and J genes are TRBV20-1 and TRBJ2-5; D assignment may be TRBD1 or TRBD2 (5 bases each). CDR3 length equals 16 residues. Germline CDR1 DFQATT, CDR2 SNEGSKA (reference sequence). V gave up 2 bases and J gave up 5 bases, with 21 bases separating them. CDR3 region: CSARLRPGTGRETQYF. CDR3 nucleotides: TGCAGTGCTAGACTTCGGCCAGGGACGGGCCGCGAGACCCAGTACTTC.

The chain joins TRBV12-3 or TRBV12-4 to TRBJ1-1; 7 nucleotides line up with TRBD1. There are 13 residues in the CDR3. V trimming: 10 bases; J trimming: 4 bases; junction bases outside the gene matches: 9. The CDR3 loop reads CATKIGTVTEAFF. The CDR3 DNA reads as TGTGCCACCAAGATAGGGACAGTCACTGAAGCTTTCTTT.

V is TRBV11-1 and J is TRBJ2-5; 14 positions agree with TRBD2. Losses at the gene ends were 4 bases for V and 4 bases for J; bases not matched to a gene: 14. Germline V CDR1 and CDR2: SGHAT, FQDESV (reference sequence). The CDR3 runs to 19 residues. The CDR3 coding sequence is TGTGCCAGCAGCTCGATTGGGACTAGCGGGAGTATATACGGAGAGACCCAGTACTTC. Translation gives CASSSIGTSGSIYGETQYF. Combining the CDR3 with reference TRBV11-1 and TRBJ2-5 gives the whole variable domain EAEVAQSPRYKITEKSQAVAFWCDPISGHATLYWYRQILGQGPELLVQFQDESVVDDSQLPKDRFSAERLKGVDSTLKIQPAELGDSAMYLCASSSIGTSGSIYGETQYFGPGTRLLVL.

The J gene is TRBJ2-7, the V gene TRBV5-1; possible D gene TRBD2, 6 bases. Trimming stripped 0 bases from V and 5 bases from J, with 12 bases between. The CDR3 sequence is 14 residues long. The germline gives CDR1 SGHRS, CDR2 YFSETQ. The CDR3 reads CASSLDTGVNEQYF. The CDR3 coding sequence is TGCGCCAGCAGCTTGGACACGGGAGTGAACGAGCAGTACTTC.

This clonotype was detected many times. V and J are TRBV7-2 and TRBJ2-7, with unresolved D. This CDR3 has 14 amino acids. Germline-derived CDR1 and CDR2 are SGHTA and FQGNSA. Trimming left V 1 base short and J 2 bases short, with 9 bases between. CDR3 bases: TGTGCCAGCAGCTTAGTATACCCTACCTACGAGCAGTACTTC. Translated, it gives CASSLVYPTYEQYF.

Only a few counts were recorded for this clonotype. The CDR3 region is CAASGGKNTGELFF. CDR3 sequence (DNA): TGTGCCGCCAGCGGGGGGAAGAACACCGGGGAGCTGTTTTTT. The chain links TRBV6-1 to TRBJ2-2; 9 positions match TRBD2. CDR1 and CDR2 (germline): MNHNS, SASEGT. There are 14 residues in the CDR3. Germline trimming cut 11 bases from V and 1 base from J; bases unmatched to any gene: 5.

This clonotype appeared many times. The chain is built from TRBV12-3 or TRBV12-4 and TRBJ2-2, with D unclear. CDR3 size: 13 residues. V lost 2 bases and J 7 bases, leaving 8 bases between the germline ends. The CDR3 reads CASSLWADGELFF. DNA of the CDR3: TGTGCCAGCAGTTTATGGGCGGACGGGGAGCTGTTTTTT.

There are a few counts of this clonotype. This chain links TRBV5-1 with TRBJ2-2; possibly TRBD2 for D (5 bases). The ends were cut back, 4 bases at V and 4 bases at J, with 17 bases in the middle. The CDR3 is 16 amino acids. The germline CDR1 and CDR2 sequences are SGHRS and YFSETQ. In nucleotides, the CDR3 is TGCGCCAGCAGCGGGCGAGGGTCAAATCCCACCGGGGAGCTGTTTTTT. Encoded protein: CASSGRGSNPTGELFF.